The T cell receptor beta chain under discussion was sequenced for a study of CD8 T cell repertoires and HIV-1 epitope variants. Across the whole study: Controls were a CMV, EBV and flu peptide pool, Ebola AY9 negative control, and no-peptide well.

The repertoire was sequenced with immunoSEQ multiplex PCR; TCRdb's copy has only in-frame clones and lacks some. The profile shows tens of thousands of clones, roughly 81% of them singletons. CDR3 length: 16 residues. The V and J ends lost 4 bases and 10 bases, in that order; junction bases with no gene match: 17. Germline V gene data show CDR1 as SQVTM and CDR2 as ANQGSEA. This sequence joins TRBV29-1 and TRBJ2-3; 10 positions match TRBD2. The sequenced sample consisted of uncultured baseline CD8+ T cells from peripheral blood mononuclear cells (PBMCs). The sequence was collected from a male donor with HIV. The CDR3 loop is CSVVHPSGRRVWSQYF. CDR3 in DNA: TGCAGCGTTGTTCACCCTAGCGGGAGAAGGGTCTGGTCGCAGTATTTT.